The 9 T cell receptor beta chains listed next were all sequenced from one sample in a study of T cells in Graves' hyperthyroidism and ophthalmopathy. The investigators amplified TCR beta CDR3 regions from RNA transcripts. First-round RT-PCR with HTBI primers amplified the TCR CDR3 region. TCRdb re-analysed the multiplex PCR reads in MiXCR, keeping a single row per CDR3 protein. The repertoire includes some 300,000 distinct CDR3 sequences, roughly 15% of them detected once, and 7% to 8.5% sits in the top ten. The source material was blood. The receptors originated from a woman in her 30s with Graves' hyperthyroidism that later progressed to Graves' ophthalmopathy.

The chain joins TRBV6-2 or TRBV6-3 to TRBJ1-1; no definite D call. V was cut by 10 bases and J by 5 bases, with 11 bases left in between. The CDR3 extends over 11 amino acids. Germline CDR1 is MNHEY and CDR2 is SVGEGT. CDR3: CAISRETEAFF. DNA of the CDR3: TGTGCCATCTCGAGAGAAACTGAAGCTTTCTTT.

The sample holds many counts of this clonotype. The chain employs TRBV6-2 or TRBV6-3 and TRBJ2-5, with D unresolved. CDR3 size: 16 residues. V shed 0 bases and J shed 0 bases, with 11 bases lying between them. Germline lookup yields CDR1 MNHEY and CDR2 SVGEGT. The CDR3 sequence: CASSYSVQRNQETQYF. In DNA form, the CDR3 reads TGTGCCAGCAGTTACTCTGTACAGCGTAACCAAGAGACCCAGTACTTC.

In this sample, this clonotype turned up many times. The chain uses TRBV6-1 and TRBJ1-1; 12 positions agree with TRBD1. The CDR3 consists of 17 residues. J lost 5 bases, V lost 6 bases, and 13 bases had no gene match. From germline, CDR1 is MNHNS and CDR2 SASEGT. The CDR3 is CASSLRGTGGRGTEAFF. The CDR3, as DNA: TGTGCCAGCAGCCTCAGGGGGACAGGGGGCAGAGGGACTGAAGCTTTCTTT.

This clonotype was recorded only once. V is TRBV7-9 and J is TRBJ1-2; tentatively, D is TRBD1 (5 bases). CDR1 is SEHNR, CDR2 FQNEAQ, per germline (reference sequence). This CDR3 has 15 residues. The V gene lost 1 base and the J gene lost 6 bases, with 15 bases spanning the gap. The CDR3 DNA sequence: TGTGCCAGCAGCTTAGACGGTCGGTCAGGGAATGGCTACACCTTC. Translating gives CASSLDGRSGNGYTF. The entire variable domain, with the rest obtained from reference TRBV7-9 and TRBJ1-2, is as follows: DTGVSQNPRHKITKRGQNVTFRCDPISEHNRLYWYRQTLGQGPEFLTYFQNEAQLEKSRLLSDRFSAERPKGSFSTLEIQRTEQGDSAMYLCASSLDGRSGNGYTFGSGTRLTVV.

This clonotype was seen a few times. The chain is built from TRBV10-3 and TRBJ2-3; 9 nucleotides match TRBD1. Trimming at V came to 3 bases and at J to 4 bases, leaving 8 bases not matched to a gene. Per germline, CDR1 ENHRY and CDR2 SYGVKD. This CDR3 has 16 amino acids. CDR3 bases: TGTGCCATCAGTGAAAACAGGGGGCTGGGGGCAGATACGCAGTATTTT. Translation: CAISENRGLGADTQYF.

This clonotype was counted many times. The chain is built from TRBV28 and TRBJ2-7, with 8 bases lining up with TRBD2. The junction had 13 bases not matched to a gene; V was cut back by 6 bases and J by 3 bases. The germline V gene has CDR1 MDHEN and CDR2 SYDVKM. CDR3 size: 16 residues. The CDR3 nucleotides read TGTGCCAGCAGCTCGGCGGGGAGCGGGGGTGGCTACGAGCAGTACTTC. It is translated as CASSSAGSGGGYEQYF.

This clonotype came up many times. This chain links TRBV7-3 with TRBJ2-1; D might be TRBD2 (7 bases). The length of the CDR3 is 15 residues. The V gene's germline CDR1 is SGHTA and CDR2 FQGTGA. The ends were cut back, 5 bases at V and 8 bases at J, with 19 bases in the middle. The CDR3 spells CASSPPGLEGDEQFF. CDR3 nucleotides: TGTGCCAGCAGCCCACCCGGACTAGAGGGGGATGAGCAGTTCTTC.

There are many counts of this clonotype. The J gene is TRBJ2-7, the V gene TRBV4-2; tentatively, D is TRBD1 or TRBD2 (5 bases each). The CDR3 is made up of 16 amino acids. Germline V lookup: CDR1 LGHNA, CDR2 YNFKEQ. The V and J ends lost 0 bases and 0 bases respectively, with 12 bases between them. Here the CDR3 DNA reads TGTGCCAGCAGCCAAGACTGGTGGGACCTCTCCTACGAGCAGTACTTC. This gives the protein CASSQDWWDLSYEQYF.

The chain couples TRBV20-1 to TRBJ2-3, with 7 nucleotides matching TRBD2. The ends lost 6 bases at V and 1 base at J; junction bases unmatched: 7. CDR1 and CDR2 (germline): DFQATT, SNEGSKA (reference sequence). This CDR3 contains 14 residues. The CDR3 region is CSAPGLAGTDTQYF. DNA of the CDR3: TGCAGTGCGCCGGGGCTAGCGGGCACAGATACGCAGTATTTT.